This TCR beta chain was recovered during a study of T cell responses to AZD1222 COVID-19 vaccine. The method was immunoSEQ multiplex PCR; TCRdb's version includes in-frame clones alone and lacks a portion of them. The sample contains some 150,000 clones, approximately 94% of which appear only once. This TCR derives from an adult in good health. Sequenced material: peripheral blood, taken on day 0 of AZD1222 vaccination.

The CDR3 DNA is TGTGCCAGCAGCGCCTCTTCCGCGGGAGGGCCGAATGAGCAGTTCTTC. Translated, it gives CASSASSAGGPNEQFF. This chain connects TRBV21-1 to TRBJ2-1; the D call TRBD2 from the table was never checked on the DNA. TRBV21-1 is flagged as a pseudogene. The CDR3 sequence is 16 residues long.